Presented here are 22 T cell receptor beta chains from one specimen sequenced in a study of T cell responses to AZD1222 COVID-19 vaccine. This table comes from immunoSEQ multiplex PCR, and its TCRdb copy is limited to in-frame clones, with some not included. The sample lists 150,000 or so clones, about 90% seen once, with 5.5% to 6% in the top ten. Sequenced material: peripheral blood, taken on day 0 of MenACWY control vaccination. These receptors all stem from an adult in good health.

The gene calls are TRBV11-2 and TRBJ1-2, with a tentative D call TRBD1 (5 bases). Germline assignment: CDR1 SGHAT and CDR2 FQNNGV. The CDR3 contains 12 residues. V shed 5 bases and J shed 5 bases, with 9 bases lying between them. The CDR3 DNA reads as TGTGCCAGCAGCCAAGGGGTTTATGGCTACACCTTC. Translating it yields CASSQGVYGYTF.

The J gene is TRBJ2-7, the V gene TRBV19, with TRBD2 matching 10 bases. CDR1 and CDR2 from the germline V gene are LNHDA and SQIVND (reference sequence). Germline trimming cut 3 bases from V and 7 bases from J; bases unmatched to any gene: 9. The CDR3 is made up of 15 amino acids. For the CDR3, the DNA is TGTGCCAGTAGTATTCGCAGCGGGAGGGCCGGGGAGCAGTACTTC. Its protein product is CASSIRSGRAGEQYF.

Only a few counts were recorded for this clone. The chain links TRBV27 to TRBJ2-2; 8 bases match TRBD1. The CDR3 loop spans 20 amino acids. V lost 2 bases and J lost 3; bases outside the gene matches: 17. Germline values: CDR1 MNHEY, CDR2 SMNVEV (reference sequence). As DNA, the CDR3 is TGTGCCAGCAGTTTAGGGCCCGGGACAGGAACCCTTATATACACCGGGGAGCTGTTTTTT. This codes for CASSLGPGTGTLIYTGELFF.

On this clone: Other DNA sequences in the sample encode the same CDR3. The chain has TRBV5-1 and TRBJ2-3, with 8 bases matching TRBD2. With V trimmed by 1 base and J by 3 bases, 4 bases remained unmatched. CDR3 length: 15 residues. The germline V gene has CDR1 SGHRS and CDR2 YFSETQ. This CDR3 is CASSLFGGETDTQYF. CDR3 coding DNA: TGCGCCAGCAGCTTGTTCGGGGGGGAAACAGATACGCAGTATTTT.

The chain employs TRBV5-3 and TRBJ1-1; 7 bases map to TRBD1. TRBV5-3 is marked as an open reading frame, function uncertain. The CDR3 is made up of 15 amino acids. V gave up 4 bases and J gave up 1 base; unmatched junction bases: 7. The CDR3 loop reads CARSPWTGGNTEAFF. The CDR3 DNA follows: TGTGCCAGAAGCCCCTGGACAGGTGGGAACACTGAAGCTTTCTTT.

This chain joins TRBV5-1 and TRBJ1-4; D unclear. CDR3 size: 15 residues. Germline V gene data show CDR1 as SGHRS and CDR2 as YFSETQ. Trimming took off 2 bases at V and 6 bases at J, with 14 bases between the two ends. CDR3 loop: CASSFSNGDYEKLFF. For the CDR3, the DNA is TGCGCCAGCAGCTTCTCCAACGGAGACTATGAAAAACTGTTTTTT.

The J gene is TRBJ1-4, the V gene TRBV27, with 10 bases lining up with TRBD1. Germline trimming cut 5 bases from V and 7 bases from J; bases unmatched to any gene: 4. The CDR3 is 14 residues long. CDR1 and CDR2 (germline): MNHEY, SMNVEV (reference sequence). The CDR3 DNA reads TGTGCCAGCAGTCCGAGACAGGGGGCTGAAAAACTGTTTTTT. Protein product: CASSPRQGAEKLFF.

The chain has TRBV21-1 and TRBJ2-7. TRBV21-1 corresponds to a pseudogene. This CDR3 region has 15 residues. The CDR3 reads CASSVGGDRLYEQYV. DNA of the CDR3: TGTGCCAGCAGCGTTGGGGGGGACAGACTCTACGAGCAGTACGTC.

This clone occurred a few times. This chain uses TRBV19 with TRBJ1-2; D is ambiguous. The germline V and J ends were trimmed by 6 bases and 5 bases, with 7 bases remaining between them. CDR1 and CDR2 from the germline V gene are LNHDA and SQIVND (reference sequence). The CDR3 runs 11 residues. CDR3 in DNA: TGTGCCAGTAGGACCACATATGGCTACACCTTC. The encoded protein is CASRTTYGYTF.

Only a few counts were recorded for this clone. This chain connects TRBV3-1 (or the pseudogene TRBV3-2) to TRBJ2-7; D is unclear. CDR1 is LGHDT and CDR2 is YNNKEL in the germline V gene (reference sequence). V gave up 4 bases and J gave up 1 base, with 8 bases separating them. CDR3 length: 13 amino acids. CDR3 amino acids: CASSRGVSYEQYF. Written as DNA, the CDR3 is TGTGCCAGCAGCCGAGGAGTTTCCTACGAGCAGTACTTC.

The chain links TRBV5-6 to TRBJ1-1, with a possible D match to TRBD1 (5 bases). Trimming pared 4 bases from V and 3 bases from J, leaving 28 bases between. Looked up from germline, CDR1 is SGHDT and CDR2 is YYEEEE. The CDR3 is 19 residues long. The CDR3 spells CASSVNGIGGSGYDTEAFF. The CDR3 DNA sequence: TGTGCCAGCAGCGTGAACGGTATCGGGGGATCGGGGTACGACACTGAAGCTTTCTTT. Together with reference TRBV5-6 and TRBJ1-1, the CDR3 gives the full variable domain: DAGVTQSPTHLIKTRGQQVTLRCSPKSGHDTVSWYQQALGQGPQFIFQYYEEEERQRGNFPDRFSGHQFPNYSSELNVNALLLGDSALYLCASSVNGIGGSGYDTEAFFGQGTRLTVV.

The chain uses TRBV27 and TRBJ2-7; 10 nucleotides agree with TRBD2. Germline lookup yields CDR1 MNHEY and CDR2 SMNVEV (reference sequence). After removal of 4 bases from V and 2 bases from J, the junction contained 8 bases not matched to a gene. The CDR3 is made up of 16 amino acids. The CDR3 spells CASSSQTSGRPYEQYF. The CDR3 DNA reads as TGTGCCAGCAGTTCCCAGACTAGCGGGCGACCCTACGAGCAGTACTTC.

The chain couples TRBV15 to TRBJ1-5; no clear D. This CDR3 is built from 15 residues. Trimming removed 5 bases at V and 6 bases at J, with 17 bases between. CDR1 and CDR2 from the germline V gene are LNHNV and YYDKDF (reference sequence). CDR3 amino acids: CATSLAAAPGQPQHF. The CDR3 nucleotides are TGTGCCACCAGCCTAGCGGCGGCCCCAGGTCAGCCCCAGCATTTT.

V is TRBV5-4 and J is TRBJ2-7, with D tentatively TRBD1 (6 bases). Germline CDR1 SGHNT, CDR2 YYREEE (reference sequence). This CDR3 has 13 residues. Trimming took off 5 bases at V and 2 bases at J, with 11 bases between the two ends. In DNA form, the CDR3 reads TGTGCCAGCAGGGCGGCAGGGGCCTACGAGCAGTACGTC. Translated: CASRAAGAYEQYV.

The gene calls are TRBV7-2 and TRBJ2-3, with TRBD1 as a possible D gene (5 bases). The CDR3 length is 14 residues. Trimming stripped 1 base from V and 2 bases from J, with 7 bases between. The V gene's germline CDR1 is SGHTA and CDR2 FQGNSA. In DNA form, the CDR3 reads TGTGCCAGCAGCTTAGGACAGTACACAGATACGCAGTATTTT. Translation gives CASSLGQYTDTQYF.

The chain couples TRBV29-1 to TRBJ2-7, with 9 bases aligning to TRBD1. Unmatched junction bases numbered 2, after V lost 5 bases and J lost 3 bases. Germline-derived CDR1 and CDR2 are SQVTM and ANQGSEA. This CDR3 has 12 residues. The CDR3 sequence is CSVKTGGYEQYF. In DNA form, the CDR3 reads TGCAGCGTTAAGACAGGGGGCTACGAGCAGTACTTC.

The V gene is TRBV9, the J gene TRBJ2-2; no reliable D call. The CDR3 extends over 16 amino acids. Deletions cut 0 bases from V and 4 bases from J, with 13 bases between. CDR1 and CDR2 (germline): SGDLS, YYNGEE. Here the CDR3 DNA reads TGTGCCAGCAGCGTAGATCTACCACAGATCACCGGGGAGCTGTTTTTT. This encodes CASSVDLPQITGELFF.

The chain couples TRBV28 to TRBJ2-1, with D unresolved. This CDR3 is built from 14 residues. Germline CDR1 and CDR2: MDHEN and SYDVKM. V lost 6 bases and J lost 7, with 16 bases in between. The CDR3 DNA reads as TGTGCCAGCAGCCCTCCGGGCCCCAGGAATGAGCAGTTCTTC. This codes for CASSPPGPRNEQFF.

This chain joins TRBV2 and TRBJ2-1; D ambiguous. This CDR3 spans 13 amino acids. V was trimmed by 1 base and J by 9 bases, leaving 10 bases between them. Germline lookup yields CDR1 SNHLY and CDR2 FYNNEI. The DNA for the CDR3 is TGTGCCAGCAGTGAAGGGGCGGTCACTGAGCAGTTCTTC. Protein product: CASSEGAVTEQFF. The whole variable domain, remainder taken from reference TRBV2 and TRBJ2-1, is EPEVTQTPSHQVTQMGQEVILRCVPISNHLYFYWYRQILGQKVEFLVSFYNNEISEKSEIFDDQFSVERPDGSNFTLKIRSTKLEDSAMYFCASSEGAVTEQFFGPGTRLTVL.

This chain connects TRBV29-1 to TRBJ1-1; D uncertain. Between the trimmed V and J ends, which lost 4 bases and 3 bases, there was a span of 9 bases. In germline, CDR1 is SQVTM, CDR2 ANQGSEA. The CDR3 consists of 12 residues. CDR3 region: CSVVVSDTEAFF. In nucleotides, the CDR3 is TGCAGCGTTGTGGTCAGCGACACTGAAGCTTTCTTT.

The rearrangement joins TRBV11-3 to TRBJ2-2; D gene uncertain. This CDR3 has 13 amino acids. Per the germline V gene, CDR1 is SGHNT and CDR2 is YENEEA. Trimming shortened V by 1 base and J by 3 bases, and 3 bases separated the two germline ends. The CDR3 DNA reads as TGTGCCAGCAGCTTAGGGCACACCGGGGAGCTGTTTTTT. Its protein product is CASSLGHTGELFF.

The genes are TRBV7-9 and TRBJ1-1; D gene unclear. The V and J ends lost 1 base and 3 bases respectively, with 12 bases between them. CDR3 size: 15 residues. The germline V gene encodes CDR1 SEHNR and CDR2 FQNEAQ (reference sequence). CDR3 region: CASSLVGSMDTEAFF. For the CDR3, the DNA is TGTGCCAGCAGCTTAGTGGGATCAATGGACACTGAAGCTTTCTTT.